A single sample is the source of the 27 T cell receptor beta chains below, sequenced in a study of long-term antiretroviral therapy in people with HIV. The assay, immunoSEQ v3.0, was run at survey level. TCRdb's table, derived via immunoSEQ multiplex PCR, lists solely in-frame clones and lacks some. The table shows some 26,000 clones, with 80% to 85% occurring only once. Here the sequenced sample was unsorted PBMCs, taken 2.9 years after starting antiretroviral therapy. The source is a man aged 50 to 60 with HIV.

The J gene is TRBJ2-1, the V gene TRBV4-1; no firm D call. Germline CDR1 is MGHRA and CDR2 is YSYEKL. The CDR3 is 16 amino acids. Trimming removed 1 base from V and 4 bases from J, with 14 bases in between. CDR3 protein: CASSQGWASRYNEQFF. CDR3 nucleotides: TGCGCCAGCAGCCAAGGGTGGGCGTCCCGGTACAATGAGCAGTTCTTC.

This sequence joins TRBV28 and TRBJ2-7; D is undetermined. The germline CDR1 and CDR2 sequences are MDHEN and SYDVKM. This CDR3 is 13 amino acids long. Trimming left V 1 base short and J 0 bases short, with 4 bases between. The CDR3 bases are TGTGCCAGCAGTTTATACAACTCCTACGAGCAGTACTTC. This codes for CASSLYNSYEQYF. Using reference TRBV28 and TRBJ2-7 for the parts outside the CDR3, the full variable domain is DVKVTQSSRYLVKRTGEKVFLECVQDMDHENMFWYRQDPGLGLRLIYFSYDVKMKEKGDIPEGYSVSREKKERFSLILESASTNQTSMYLCASSLYNSYEQYFGPGTRLTVT.

As concerns this clone: Mismatch with germline at one junction end may stem from a read error. The rearrangement joins TRBV7-9 to TRBJ1-3, with D uncertain. CDR1 and CDR2 from the germline V gene are SEHNR and FQNEAQ (reference sequence). The CDR3 is 15 residues long. The CDR3 DNA reads TGTGCCAGCACCTTAAGTGTGGACCCTGGAAACACCATATATTTT. It specifies CASTLSVDPGNTIYF. Supplemented by reference TRBV7-9 and TRBJ1-3, the full variable domain reads DTGVSQNPRHKITKRGQNVTFRCDPISEHNRLYWYRQTLGQGPEFLTYFQNEAQLEKSRLLSDRFSAERPKGSFSTLEIQRTEQGDSAMYLCASTLSVDPGNTIYFGEGSWLTVV.

This clone was seen only a few times. In DNA, the CDR3 is TGTGCCAGCAGCTTAGGGGACGGCATATCACCCCTCCACTTT. Its protein is CASSLGDGISPLHF. The chain has TRBV5-6 and TRBJ1-6; TRBD1 might be the D (5 bases). The V and J ends lost 2 bases and 10 bases respectively, with 13 bases between them. CDR1 and CDR2 from the germline V gene are SGHDT and YYEEEE. The CDR3 has 14 amino acids. Together with reference TRBV5-6 and TRBJ1-6, the CDR3 gives the full variable domain: DAGVTQSPTHLIKTRGQQVTLRCSPKSGHDTVSWYQQALGQGPQFIFQYYEEEERQRGNFPDRFSGHQFPNYSSELNVNALLLGDSALYLCASSLGDGISPLHFGNGTRLTVT.

The V and J genes are TRBV29-1 and TRBJ2-2; D assignment may be TRBD1 or TRBD2 (5 bases each). Germline CDR1 reads SQVTM; CDR2 reads ANQGSEA. V gave up 5 bases and J gave up 6 bases, with 10 bases separating them. The length of the CDR3 is 12 residues. CDR3 in DNA: TGCAGCGTTTCCCAGGGAGCCGGGGAGCTGTTTTTT. This encodes CSVSQGAGELFF.

The chain employs TRBV27 and TRBJ1-1; D gene unclear. The CDR3 is made up of 15 amino acids. V was trimmed by 3 bases and J by 0 bases, leaving 11 bases between them. Germline V gene data show CDR1 as MNHEY and CDR2 as SMNVEV (reference sequence). The CDR3, as DNA: TGTGCCAGCAGTTTTAGGAGCAGCCTGAACACTGAAGCTTTCTTT. Its translation is CASSFRSSLNTEAFF.

This rearrangement joins TRBV9 to TRBJ2-5; a weak D match, TRBD2 (6 bases). Trimming left V 0 bases short and J 6 bases short, with 12 bases between. There are 14 residues in the CDR3. Germline lookup yields CDR1 SGDLS and CDR2 YYNGEE. CDR3 sequence (DNA): TGTGCCAGCAGCGTAGAACCGGGGGTGAAGACCCAGTACTTC. Its translation is CASSVEPGVKTQYF.

V is TRBV6-1 and J is TRBJ2-7; no clear D. CDR3 length: 13 amino acids. CDR1 and CDR2 from the germline V gene are MNHNS and SASEGT. Trimming pared 8 bases from V and 3 bases from J, leaving 14 bases between. The CDR3 spells CASRARPHYEQYF. Written as DNA, the CDR3 is TGTGCCAGCCGGGCGCGGCCACACTACGAGCAGTACTTC.

The CDR3 is CASSGLPDSYNEQFF. Written as DNA, the CDR3 is TGTGCCAGCAGTGGTCTTCCGGACTCCTACAATGAGCAGTTCTTC. The chain links TRBV6-1 to TRBJ2-1; D remains ambiguous. This CDR3 region has 15 residues. Trimming removed 4 bases from V and 0 bases from J, with 10 bases in between. CDR1 MNHNS and CDR2 SASEGT come from the germline V gene.

This clone was counted only a few times. The chain has TRBV27 and TRBJ1-2, with 7 bases identical to TRBD1. V dropped 6 bases and J dropped 8; count of bases not matched to a gene: 15. Germline values: CDR1 MNHEY, CDR2 SMNVEV (reference sequence). This CDR3 spans 15 amino acids. The CDR3 is CASSPRTGHLRGYTF. The CDR3 coding sequence is TGTGCCAGCAGCCCCCGGACAGGCCACCTCCGCGGCTACACCTTC.

The chain couples TRBV28 to TRBJ1-2; D ambiguous. The CDR3 consists of 13 residues. Germline V CDR1 and CDR2: MDHEN, SYDVKM. Between the trimmed V and J ends, which lost 7 bases and 0 bases, there was a span of 9 bases. The CDR3 reads CASTDTSNYGYTF. The DNA of the CDR3 is TGTGCCAGCACAGACACCTCTAACTATGGCTACACCTTC.

The rearrangement uses TRBV18 and TRBJ1-5; D is undetermined. The CDR3 covers 14 residues. The germline gives CDR1 KGHSH, CDR2 LQKENI. Trimming left V 6 bases short and J 6 bases short, with 15 bases between. The DNA for the CDR3 is TGTGCCAGCTCGTTTGATTCCCTAGGTCAGCCCCAGCATTTT. It codes for CASSFDSLGQPQHF.

This rearrangement joins TRBV19 to TRBJ1-1, with D maybe TRBD1 (6 bases). Per the germline V gene, CDR1 is LNHDA and CDR2 is SQIVND (reference sequence). V lost 6 bases and J lost 8, with 16 bases in between. This CDR3 has 13 residues. The CDR3 spells CASSGGTNREAFF. The CDR3 DNA reads TGTGCCAGTAGCGGTGGGACAAATCGGGAAGCTTTCTTT.

V gene TRBV30 combines with J gene TRBJ1-4; unclear D gene. Trimming pared 0 bases from V and 10 bases from J, leaving 15 bases between. Germline-derived CDR1 and CDR2 are GTSNPN and SVGIG (reference sequence). The CDR3 covers 14 residues. DNA for the CDR3: TGTGCCTGGAGTGTGCCACGCCTGCAAGGAAAACTGTTTTTT. Its protein is CAWSVPRLQGKLFF. The full variable domain, with the rest looked up from reference TRBV30 and TRBJ1-4, is SQTIHQWPATLVQPVGSPLSLECTVEGTSNPNLYWYRQAAGRGLQLLFYSVGIGQISSEVPQNLSASRPQDRQFILSSKKLLLSDSGFYLCAWSVPRLQGKLFFGSGTQLSVL.

J is TRBJ1-2 and V is TRBV6-6; 7 positions agree with TRBD1. Unmatched junction bases numbered 9, after V lost 10 bases and J lost 4 bases. Looked up from germline, CDR1 is MNHNY and CDR2 is SVGAGI (reference sequence). The CDR3 runs to 13 residues. The CDR3 is CAIGGGIGYGYTF. The DNA of the CDR3 is TGTGCCATTGGAGGGGGCATCGGCTATGGCTACACCTTC.

This clone came up once. The V gene is TRBV7-9, the J gene TRBJ2-1; a weak D match, TRBD1 (5 bases). Germline V gene lookup returns CDR1 SEHNR and CDR2 FQNEAQ (reference sequence). The CDR3 loop spans 16 amino acids. Deletions cut 2 bases from V and 5 bases from J, with 16 bases between. The CDR3 region is CASSLTQGRGHNEQFF. The CDR3 nucleotides read TGTGCCAGCAGCTTAACCCAGGGAAGAGGTCACAATGAGCAGTTCTTC.

V and J are TRBV10-3 and TRBJ1-1; D is unclear. Germline CDR1 reads ENHRY; CDR2 reads SYGVKD. V was shortened by 6 bases and J by 0 bases, with 23 bases between the two germline ends. The CDR3 runs 18 residues. Here the CDR3 reads CAIRGRGYTRPMNTEAFF. The CDR3, as DNA: TGTGCCATCAGGGGGAGAGGGTATACCCGACCTATGAACACTGAAGCTTTCTTT.

The CDR3 is CASSLEGEGNYGYTF. In DNA form, the CDR3 reads TGTGCCAGCAGCTTAGAGGGGGAGGGGAACTATGGCTACACCTTC. The genes are TRBV13 and TRBJ1-2, with D perhaps TRBD1 (6 bases). V lost 1 base and J 2 bases, leaving 11 bases between the germline ends. Germline CDR1 reads PRHDT; CDR2 reads FYEKMQ (reference sequence). The CDR3 has 15 amino acids.

CDR3 bases: TGTGCCAGTACCTCTAACTCGTTCATGAACACTGAAGCTTTCTTT. Its translation is CASTSNSFMNTEAFF. The chain combines TRBV19 with TRBJ1-1; D is ambiguous. Germline V gives CDR1 LNHDA, CDR2 SQIVND (reference sequence). The CDR3 runs 15 residues. Trimming removed 7 bases from V and 0 bases from J, with 15 bases in between.

CDR3 sequence (DNA): TGTGCCAGCAGTTTTGGGACAGGGGGGGAGACCCAGTACTTC. Translating gives CASSFGTGGETQYF. This chain uses TRBV6-5 with TRBJ2-5; 11 nucleotides line up with TRBD1. Germline CDR1 is MNHEY and CDR2 is SVGAGI. The length of the CDR3 is 14 residues. The junction had 3 bases not matched to a gene; V was cut back by 4 bases and J by 5 bases.

The chain carries TRBV6-6 and TRBJ2-7; 9 bases are a match to TRBD2. Germline loops: CDR1 MNHNY, CDR2 SVGAGI (reference sequence). With V trimmed by 4 bases and J by 2 bases, 6 bases remained unmatched. The CDR3 is 15 amino acids. The CDR3: CASSWAGGPTYEQYF. In DNA, the CDR3 is TGTGCCAGCAGTTGGGCGGGGGGGCCAACCTACGAGCAGTACTTC.

The table lists this clone with a few counts. The genes are TRBV4-1 and TRBJ2-7, with a possible D match to TRBD1 (6 bases). Germline V gene lookup returns CDR1 MGHRA and CDR2 YSYEKL. The CDR3 length is 16 residues. The germline V and J ends were trimmed by 0 bases and 0 bases, with 12 bases remaining between them. The CDR3 is CASSQEWGLSSYEQYF. The DNA of the CDR3 is TGCGCCAGCAGCCAAGAGTGGGGGCTCAGCTCCTACGAGCAGTACTTC.

The chain carries TRBV6-5 and TRBJ1-2; D is undetermined. CDR1 is MNHEY and CDR2 is SVGAGI in the germline V gene. The CDR3 has 12 residues. V gave up 10 bases and J gave up 6 bases, with 15 bases separating them. Here the CDR3 DNA reads TGTGCCACAGATTACGTAAACAATGGCTACACCTTC. Translating it yields CATDYVNNGYTF.

The V and J genes are TRBV27 and TRBJ2-7; tentative D call: TRBD2 (5 bases). Germline CDR1 reads MNHEY; CDR2 reads SMNVEV (reference sequence). CDR3 length: 13 residues. V lost 6 bases, J lost 2 bases, and 11 bases lay in between. The CDR3, as DNA: TGTGCCAGCAGGTCGCGGGCTGCCTACGAGCAGTACTTC. Its translation: CASRSRAAYEQYF.

This clone was counted between two and nine times. The CDR3 protein is CASRLQETLVYEQYF. Written as DNA, the CDR3 is TGCGCCAGCAGGTTACAGGAGACCCTCGTCTACGAGCAGTACTTC. This chain links TRBV10-2 with TRBJ2-7, with D possibly matching TRBD1 (5 bases). There are 15 residues in the CDR3. The V and J ends lost 6 bases and 3 bases respectively, with 18 bases between them. Germline-derived CDR1 and CDR2 are WSHSY and SAAADI.

The chain has TRBV15 and TRBJ2-3, with 13 nucleotides matching TRBD2. V dropped 6 bases and J dropped 2; count of bases not matched to a gene: 8. Germline assignment: CDR1 LNHNV and CDR2 YYDKDF (reference sequence). The CDR3 covers 17 residues. In nucleotides, the CDR3 is TGTGCCACCAGTCTTGGGGGACTAGCGGGGCTCACAGATACGCAGTATTTT. Translation gives CATSLGGLAGLTDTQYF.

The table lists this clone with a few counts. The chain combines TRBV27 with TRBJ2-7; D is ambiguous. Germline assignment: CDR1 MNHEY and CDR2 SMNVEV (reference sequence). The CDR3 sequence is 14 residues long. V was trimmed by 7 bases and J by 4 bases, leaving 17 bases between them. The CDR3 sequence is CASTRVPGSYEQYF. The CDR3 DNA reads TGTGCCAGCACCCGGGTCCCCGGGTCATACGAGCAGTACTTC.